The entry that follows covers one T cell receptor (beta chain) sequence. The record originates from a study of blood T cell repertoires in COVID-19. Generated by immunoSEQ multiplex PCR, the TCRdb table keeps only in-frame clones and is missing some. The data contain roughly 200,000 clones, 80% to 90% of them singletons. Per germline, CDR1 SGHAT and CDR2 FQNNGV. V lost 3 bases, J lost 0 bases, and 7 bases stayed unmatched. This CDR3 region has 16 residues. The gene calls are TRBV11-2 and TRBJ1-2; 7 nucleotides match TRBD1. Specimen: peripheral blood. The receptor's source is a man in his fifties or sixties with acute or convalescent COVID-19. The CDR3 bases are TGTGCCAGCAGCTTGGGACCGGGACAGTCTAACTATGGCTACACCTTC. Residues: CASSLGPGQSNYGYTF.